Described below is a single TCR beta chain sequence and its context. The entry originates in a study of PD-L1 blockade in urothelial cancer. Sequencing was performed with immunoSEQ multiplex PCR; in TCRdb, only in-frame clones are kept and a portion is missing. The sample consists of 95,000 to 100,000 clones, more than 75% of them appearing once. As for time point: pretreatment peripheral blood. CDR3 size: 12 residues. The germline V gene encodes CDR1 SGHNT and CDR2 YENEEA. Trimming removed 10 bases at V and 0 bases at J, with 9 bases between. Sequenced here: PBMCs, sampled around atezolizumab (anti-PD-L1) treatment. The receptor was derived from a man aged 60-69 years with urothelial cancer. The V call is TRBV11-3, the J call TRBJ1-1; maybe TRBD1 (6 bases). CDR3 amino acids: CATQGMNTEAFF. CDR3 sequence (DNA): TGTGCCACACAGGGCATGAACACTGAAGCTTTCTTT.